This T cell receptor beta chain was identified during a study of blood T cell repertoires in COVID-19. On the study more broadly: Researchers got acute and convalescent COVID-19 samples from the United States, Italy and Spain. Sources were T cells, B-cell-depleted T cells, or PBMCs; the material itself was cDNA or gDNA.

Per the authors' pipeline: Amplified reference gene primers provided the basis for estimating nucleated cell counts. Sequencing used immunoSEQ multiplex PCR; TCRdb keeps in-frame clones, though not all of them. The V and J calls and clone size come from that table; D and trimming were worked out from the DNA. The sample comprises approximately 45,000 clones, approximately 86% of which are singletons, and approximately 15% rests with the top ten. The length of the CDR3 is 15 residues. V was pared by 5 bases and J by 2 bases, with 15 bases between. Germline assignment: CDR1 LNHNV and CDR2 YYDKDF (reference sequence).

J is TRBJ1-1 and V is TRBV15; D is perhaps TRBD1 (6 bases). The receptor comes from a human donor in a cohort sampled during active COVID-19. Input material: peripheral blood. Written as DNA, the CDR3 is TGTGCCACCAGCGGGGTTGGGACACAAAACACTGAAGCTTTCTTT. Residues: CATSGVGTQNTEAFF.